A single T cell receptor (beta chain) is shown here with its context. These data come from a study of technical replicates of blood from a handful of donors. V trimming: 5 bases; J trimming: 7 bases; junction bases outside the gene matches: 13. Germline V gene lookup returns CDR1 SGHNT and CDR2 YYREEE (reference sequence). The CDR3 loop spans 17 amino acids. Sequenced by immunoSEQ multiplex PCR; TCRdb stores in-frame clones only, minus some. The sample yields 82,000 or so clones, over 90% seen once. The chain has TRBV5-4 and TRBJ2-1; 12 bases fit TRBD2. The sample taken for sequencing was T cells isolated from PBMCs. The source of this sequence is a human donor in good health. The CDR3 reads CASSFFRTSGIVNEQFF. CDR3 in DNA: TGTGCCAGCAGTTTTTTCAGGACTAGCGGGATAGTTAATGAGCAGTTCTTC.